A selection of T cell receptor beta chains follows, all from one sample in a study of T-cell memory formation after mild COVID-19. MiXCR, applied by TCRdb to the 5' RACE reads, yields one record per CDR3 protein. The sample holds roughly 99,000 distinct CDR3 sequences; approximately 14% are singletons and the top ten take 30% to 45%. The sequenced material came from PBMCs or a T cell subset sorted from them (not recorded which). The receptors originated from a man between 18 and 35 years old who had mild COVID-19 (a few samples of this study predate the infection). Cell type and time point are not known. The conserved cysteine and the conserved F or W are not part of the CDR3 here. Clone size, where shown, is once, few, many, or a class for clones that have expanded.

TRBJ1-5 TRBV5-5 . ASSLWTGSIQPQH
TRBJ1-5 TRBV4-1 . ASSQGGSNQPQH
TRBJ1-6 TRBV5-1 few ASRGTGESPLH
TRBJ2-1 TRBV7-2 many ASSTTSLSSYNEQF
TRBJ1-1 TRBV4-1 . ASSQEGRQGKSEAF
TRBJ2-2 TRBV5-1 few ASSRTSRRPGELF
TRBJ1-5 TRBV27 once ASSSGVSAQPQH
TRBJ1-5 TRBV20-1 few SARDIPYSNQPQH
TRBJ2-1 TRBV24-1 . ATSDSGPSGGAIDNEQF
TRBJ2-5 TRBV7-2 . ASRRDSTYQETQY
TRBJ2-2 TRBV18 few ASSIPAGELF
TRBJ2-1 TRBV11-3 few ASSPQSGARNEQF
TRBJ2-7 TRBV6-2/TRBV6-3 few ASSSGTSNYEQY
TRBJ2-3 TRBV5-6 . ASSLNPEGAKDTQY
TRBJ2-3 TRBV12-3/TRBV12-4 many ASSPDTDTQY
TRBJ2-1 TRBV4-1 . ASSQEGSSYNEQF
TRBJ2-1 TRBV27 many ASSRGGLVFEQF
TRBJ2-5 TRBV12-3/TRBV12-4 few ASSYGTGDQETQY
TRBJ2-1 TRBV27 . ASSPTAGRPPAEQF
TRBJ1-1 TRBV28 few ASSSYRGRFTEAF
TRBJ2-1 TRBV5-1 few ASRGYEQF
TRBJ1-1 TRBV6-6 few ASNSITATGSEAF
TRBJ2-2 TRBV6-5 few ASSYKPPGHMTPLTGELF
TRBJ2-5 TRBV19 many ASSIGQETQY
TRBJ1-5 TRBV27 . ASSLSSPRTSNQPQH
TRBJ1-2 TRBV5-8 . ASPGDGYT
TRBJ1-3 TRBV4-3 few ASSQRRDSGNTIY
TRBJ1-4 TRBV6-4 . ASSAPRTGVTTNEKLF
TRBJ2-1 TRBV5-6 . ASSLGPSEQF
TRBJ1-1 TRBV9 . ASGPGGRGLRWNTEAF
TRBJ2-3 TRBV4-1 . ASSHSSRGGSTDTQY
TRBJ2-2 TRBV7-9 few ASSSTGGANTGELF
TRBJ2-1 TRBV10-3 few AISESSGAYNEQF
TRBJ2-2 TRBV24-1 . ATSDLRGTGELF